These 17 T cell receptor beta chains originate from one sample sequenced in a study of blood T cell repertoires in COVID-19. Using immunoSEQ multiplex PCR, the repertoire was profiled, and TCRdb retains in-frame clones only, with some absent. The table shows some 400,000 clones, with 75% to 90% occurring only once. Source material: PBMCs or T cells enriched from blood (not recorded which). These TCRs come from a man aged 30 to 39 who had recovered from COVID-19.

The chain is built from TRBV7-9 and TRBJ2-7; no clear D. Germline V CDR1 and CDR2: SEHNR, FQNEAQ (reference sequence). The CDR3 is made up of 16 amino acids. The V gene lost 1 base and the J gene lost 0 bases, with 13 bases spanning the gap. The CDR3 region is CASSLDYQANSYEQYF. The CDR3 coding sequence is TGTGCCAGCAGCTTAGATTACCAGGCAAACTCCTACGAGCAGTACTTC.

V and J are TRBV5-1 and TRBJ1-1; 9 positions agree with TRBD1. This CDR3 has 17 residues. Per germline, CDR1 SGHRS and CDR2 YFSETQ. V trimming: 4 bases; J trimming: 0 bases; junction bases outside the gene matches: 10. CDR3 sequence (DNA): TGCGCCAGCAGCATCGGACAGGGGCGGGCTGTGAACACTGAAGCTTTCTTT. It specifies CASSIGQGRAVNTEAFF.

The chain is built from TRBV3-1 (or the pseudogene TRBV3-2) and TRBJ2-2, with 9 bases fitting TRBD1. The germline gives CDR1 LGHDT, CDR2 YNNKEL (reference sequence). The ends lost 7 bases at V and 4 bases at J; junction bases unmatched: 7. This CDR3 contains 15 residues. Written as DNA, the CDR3 is TGTGCCAGCAACGGTAGGACAGGGGTCACCGGGGAGCTGTTTTTT. Residues: CASNGRTGVTGELFF.

V usage is TRBV28 and J usage is TRBJ1-6; TRBD1 might be the D (5 bases). This CDR3 comprises 16 residues. CDR1 is MDHEN and CDR2 is SYDVKM in the germline V gene. Trimming stripped 6 bases from V and 9 bases from J, with 21 bases between. The CDR3 region has the DNA TGTGCCAGCAGGATTGTTGAGAGGGGAGGTCTTTCACCCCTCCACTTT. Translated: CASRIVERGGLSPLHF.

This clone showed up just once. CDR3 in DNA: TGTGCCAGCACCCGAGACAGCTATGGCTACACCTTC. Its translation is CASTRDSYGYTF. The V and J genes are TRBV13 and TRBJ1-2, with D possibly TRBD1 on 5 matching bases. V lost 7 bases and J 4 bases, leaving 10 bases between the germline ends. There are 12 residues in the CDR3. Germline CDR1 reads PRHDT; CDR2 reads FYEKMQ (reference sequence).

The genes are TRBV19 and TRBJ2-7; no definite D call. Deletions cut 10 bases from V and 5 bases from J, with 21 bases between. In germline, CDR1 is LNHDA, CDR2 SQIVND (reference sequence). This CDR3 is 14 amino acids long. The CDR3 DNA sequence: TGTGCCACGAAAAGAGGTAAATTTTTCAACGAGCAGTACTTC. This codes for CATKRGKFFNEQYF.

This sequence joins TRBV2 and TRBJ1-5; 8 bases match TRBD1. This CDR3 region has 15 residues. Trimming at V came to 3 bases and at J to 4 bases, leaving 5 bases not matched to a gene. Germline assignment: CDR1 SNHLY and CDR2 FYNNEI. The CDR3: CASSERTGQNQPQHF. CDR3 bases: TGTGCCAGCAGTGAGAGGACAGGGCAGAATCAGCCCCAGCATTTT.

This clone was detected only once. CDR3: CASSPRTDRISGANVLTF. CDR3 in DNA: TGCGCCAGCAGCCCCCGTACAGATCGAATCTCTGGGGCCAACGTCCTGACTTTC. This chain uses TRBV4-1 with TRBJ2-6, with D hard to call. The CDR3 extends over 18 amino acids. Trimming pared 4 bases from V and 0 bases from J, leaving 16 bases between. CDR1 and CDR2 (germline): MGHRA, YSYEKL.

This chain uses TRBV27 with TRBJ2-2; 11 bases line up with TRBD2. This CDR3 has 16 residues. Germline-derived CDR1 and CDR2 are MNHEY and SMNVEV (reference sequence). The trim removed 6 bases at V and 2 bases at J, leaving 5 bases unmatched. The CDR3 bases are TGTGCCAGCAGAGCGGGACTAGCGGTAAACACCGGGGAGCTGTTTTTT. Encoded protein: CASRAGLAVNTGELFF.

This clone showed up just a few times. This chain uses TRBV13 with TRBJ2-7, with no clear D. Germline V gene data show CDR1 as PRHDT and CDR2 as FYEKMQ (reference sequence). The CDR3 sequence is 11 residues long. The V and J ends lost 5 bases and 2 bases respectively, with 4 bases between them. CDR3 in DNA: TGTGCCAGCAGCCTCGCCTACGAGCAGTACTTC. Translating gives CASSLAYEQYF.

The genes are TRBV2 and TRBJ1-5; 7 bases are shared with TRBD1. The V segment lost 6 bases and the J segment 0 bases; nucleotides outside the gene matches: 11. The CDR3 has 17 amino acids. Germline assignment: CDR1 SNHLY and CDR2 FYNNEI. CDR3 amino acids: CASSIQGVINSNQPQHF. As DNA, the CDR3 is TGTGCCAGCAGCATCCAGGGGGTGATTAATAGCAATCAGCCCCAGCATTTT.

This clone was seen a single time. The V call is TRBV15, the J call TRBJ1-1; tentative D call: TRBD1 (6 bases). The CDR3 has 14 residues. V lost 5 bases, J lost 7 bases, and 17 bases lay in between. The germline V gene encodes CDR1 LNHNV and CDR2 YYDKDF (reference sequence). DNA of the CDR3: TGTGCCACCAGCCACAGGGCTAAGGGTTTTGAAGCTTTCTTT. It translates to CATSHRAKGFEAFF.

This chain links TRBV19 with TRBJ2-1, with 14 bases aligning to TRBD2. This CDR3 has 13 amino acids. V lost 9 bases to trimming and J lost 7 bases; unmatched junction nucleotides: 2. Germline loops: CDR1 LNHDA, CDR2 SQIVND (reference sequence). CDR3 in DNA: TGTGCCAGCCGGACTAGCGGGGGGAATGAGCAGTTCTTC. Protein: CASRTSGGNEQFF.

This chain's CDR3 is CASSPPTGTDTQYF. CDR3 coding DNA: TGTGCCAGCAGCCCCCCGACTGGCACAGATACGCAGTATTTT. The chain is built from TRBV11-2 and TRBJ2-3; no clear D gene. Germline V gene sequence: CDR1 SGHAT, CDR2 FQNNGV. The CDR3 is 14 amino acids. V lost 5 bases, J lost 1 base, and 10 bases lay in between.

DNA for the CDR3: TGTGCCAGCAGCTTGGAACTGGTGAACACTGAAGCTTTCTTT. This translates into CASSLELVNTEAFF. The chain has TRBV5-8 and TRBJ1-1, with no clear D. Germline lookup yields CDR1 SGHTS and CDR2 YDEGEE. Trimming stripped 0 bases from V and 0 bases from J, with 6 bases between. CDR3 size: 14 residues.

This sequence joins TRBV5-4 and TRBJ1-2, with 7 positions matching TRBD1. Unmatched junction bases numbered 5, after V lost 0 bases and J lost 3 bases. The CDR3 extends over 15 amino acids. Germline V gene lookup returns CDR1 SGHNT and CDR2 YYREEE (reference sequence). CDR3 DNA: TGTGCCAGCAGCTTGGGGAAGGGGGCGTACTATGGCTACACCTTC. As protein: CASSLGKGAYYGYTF.

The V gene is TRBV23-1, the J gene TRBJ2-4, with unresolved D. TRBV23-1 is reported as an ORF; its role is uncertain. V lost 2 bases, J lost 0 bases, and 11 bases lay in between. The CDR3 is made up of 16 amino acids. This CDR3 is CASSQGDILAKNIQYF. The DNA for the CDR3 is TGCGCCAGCAGTCAAGGCGACATCTTAGCCAAAAACATTCAGTACTTC.